These 25 T cell receptor beta chains share one sample of origin, sequenced in a study of T cells expressing NK-cell markers. For each CDR3 protein, TCRdb gives one entry from its re-call of the 5' RACE reads, without DNA. Its table lists around 550,000 distinct CDR3 sequences. The sequenced sample was blood T cells: a sorted CD56 or NKG2C T cell subset, CD4+ or CD8+ T cells, or bulk PBMC T cells (not recorded which). These receptors were taken from a man between 18 and 35 years old in good health.

The chain joins TRBV12-3 or TRBV12-4 to TRBJ2-5; the D gene TCRdb calls, TRBD1, cannot be checked with no DNA. CDR3 size: 15 residues. The CDR3 spells CASSWGDRAVKTQYF.

V and J are TRBV12-3 or TRBV12-4 and TRBJ2-3; TCRdb designates TRBD1, a call that cannot be tested without DNA. This CDR3 is built from 14 residues. This CDR3 reads CASLWALNTDTQYF.

This chain uses TRBV11-2 with TRBJ2-3. The germline CDR1 and CDR2 sequences are SGHAT and FQNNGV. The CDR3 covers 14 residues. The CDR3 loop reads CASSLVTATDTQYF.

The V call is TRBV20-1, the J call TRBJ2-7. The CDR3 covers 13 residues. Per germline, CDR1 DFQATT and CDR2 SNEGSKA (reference sequence). This CDR3 reads CSARGRFPYEQYF.

The rearrangement joins TRBV11-2 to TRBJ1-6; TCRdb lists TRBD1, though no DNA is available to test this call. This CDR3 contains 13 residues. Germline CDR1 SGHAT, CDR2 FQNNGV. CDR3 sequence reads: CASENTPGSPLHF.

V is TRBV7-8 and J is TRBJ2-1; TCRdb's D call, TRBD2, is unchecked because there is no DNA. The CDR3 extends over 13 amino acids. The germline V gene encodes CDR1 SGHVS and CDR2 FQNEAQ. The CDR3: CASSLVEVDEQFF.

This sequence joins TRBV7-2 and TRBJ2-7; TCRdb lists TRBD1, though no DNA is available to test this call. Germline V lookup: CDR1 SGHTA, CDR2 FQGNSA. This CDR3 contains 14 residues. The CDR3 loop reads CASSKWDSSYEQYF.

This sequence joins TRBV5-1 and TRBJ2-3; TCRdb calls TRBD1, which cannot be checked without DNA. Germline lookup yields CDR1 SGHRS and CDR2 YFSETQ. The length of the CDR3 is 14 residues. CDR3 in amino acids: CASSRALITDTQYF. Complete variable domain (other parts from reference TRBV5-1 and TRBJ2-3): KAGVTQTPRYLIKTRGQQVTLSCSPISGHRSVSWYQQTPGQGLQFLFEYFSETQRNKGNFPGRFSGRQFSNSRSEMNVSTLELGDSALYLCASSRALITDTQYFGPGTRLTVL.

The chain joins TRBV2 to TRBJ2-2; there is no DNA to check the TCRdb D call of TRBD1. Germline-derived CDR1 and CDR2 are SNHLY and FYNNEI. This CDR3 comprises 15 residues. The CDR3 spells CASSESTGTFGELFF.

This chain uses TRBV4-2 with TRBJ1-5. The CDR3 has 13 amino acids. Germline V gene data show CDR1 as LGHNA and CDR2 as YNFKEQ. The CDR3: CASSQEHWEPQHF.

The rearrangement joins TRBV18 to TRBJ2-2; with no DNA, the TCRdb D assignment of TRBD1 cannot be verified. There are 16 residues in the CDR3. CDR1 is KGHSH and CDR2 is LQKENI in the germline V gene. The CDR3 is CASARRDDGKTGELFF.

The chain recombines TRBV7-9 with TRBJ2-5; TCRdb names TRBD2, which stays unverified in the absence of DNA. Germline lookup yields CDR1 SEHNR and CDR2 FQNEAQ (reference sequence). CDR3 length equals 17 residues. This CDR3 reads CASSLARAGGPEETQYF.

The chain uses TRBV5-1 and TRBJ2-7; as DNA is missing, the TRBD2 call by TCRdb cannot be tested. CDR1 and CDR2 (germline): SGHRS, YFSETQ. This CDR3 spans 17 amino acids. The CDR3: CASSLEPPAAGGYEQYF.

This chain uses TRBV11-2 with TRBJ1-2. The CDR3 is 13 residues long. Per the germline V gene, CDR1 is SGHAT and CDR2 is FQNNGV. This CDR3 reads CASSPRGRYGYTF.

V gene TRBV27 combines with J gene TRBJ2-7; TCRdb gives TRBD2 as the D gene, but with no DNA this cannot be confirmed. Germline V gene data show CDR1 as MNHEY and CDR2 as SMNVEV (reference sequence). CDR3 length: 17 amino acids. Here the CDR3 reads CASHTGSSGISGGEQYF.

The V gene is TRBV7-9, the J gene TRBJ1-1; with no DNA, the TCRdb D assignment of TRBD1 cannot be verified. The CDR3 totals 13 residues. Per germline, CDR1 SEHNR and CDR2 FQNEAQ (reference sequence). CDR3 amino acids: CASSLGQGFGAFF.

The chain is built from TRBV5-1 and TRBJ2-1; the TCRdb D gene call, TRBD2, has no DNA to confirm it. This CDR3 is 13 amino acids long. The germline V gene encodes CDR1 SGHRS and CDR2 YFSETQ. This CDR3 is CASKGLAVVEQFF.

The V and J genes are TRBV20-1 and TRBJ1-6; TCRdb picks TRBD1, but there is no DNA to check that call. The CDR3 has 13 amino acids. CDR1 DFQATT and CDR2 SNEGSKA come from the germline V gene (reference sequence). This chain's CDR3 is CSARIGVNSPLHF.

The chain uses TRBV7-9 and TRBJ2-1. Germline V lookup: CDR1 SEHNR, CDR2 FQNEAQ (reference sequence). The CDR3 extends over 14 amino acids. CDR3 loop: CASSLALTQTEQFF.

J is TRBJ1-4 and V is TRBV10-2. CDR1 and CDR2 from the germline V gene are WSHSY and SAAADI. There are 16 residues in the CDR3. The CDR3 region is CASSGGGRTTNEKLFF.

This chain connects TRBV20-1 to TRBJ2-2; TCRdb selects TRBD2, and the lack of DNA leaves this call unchecked. The germline CDR1 and CDR2 sequences are DFQATT and SNEGSKA (reference sequence). There are 14 residues in the CDR3. CDR3 amino acids: CSARLAGDTGELFF.

CDR3 protein: CASSFLDRSPYNEQFF. The chain links TRBV5-6 to TRBJ2-1. The CDR3 spans 16 residues. Germline CDR1 SGHDT, CDR2 YYEEEE.

V and J are TRBV27 and TRBJ2-1; TCRdb's D call, TRBD2, is unchecked because there is no DNA. Germline CDR1 MNHEY, CDR2 SMNVEV (reference sequence). This CDR3 has 15 residues. The CDR3 is CASTSGTAGSNEQFF.

The chain joins TRBV20-1 to TRBJ2-2; lacking DNA, the TRBD2 call made by TCRdb goes unchecked. Per the germline V gene, CDR1 is DFQATT and CDR2 is SNEGSKA (reference sequence). There are 15 residues in the CDR3. The CDR3 reads CSARDGGRGTGELFF.

CDR3: CASSHFWSQEQFF. The chain joins TRBV7-6 to TRBJ2-1. The CDR3 totals 13 residues. Germline-derived CDR1 and CDR2 are SGHVS and FNYEAQ.